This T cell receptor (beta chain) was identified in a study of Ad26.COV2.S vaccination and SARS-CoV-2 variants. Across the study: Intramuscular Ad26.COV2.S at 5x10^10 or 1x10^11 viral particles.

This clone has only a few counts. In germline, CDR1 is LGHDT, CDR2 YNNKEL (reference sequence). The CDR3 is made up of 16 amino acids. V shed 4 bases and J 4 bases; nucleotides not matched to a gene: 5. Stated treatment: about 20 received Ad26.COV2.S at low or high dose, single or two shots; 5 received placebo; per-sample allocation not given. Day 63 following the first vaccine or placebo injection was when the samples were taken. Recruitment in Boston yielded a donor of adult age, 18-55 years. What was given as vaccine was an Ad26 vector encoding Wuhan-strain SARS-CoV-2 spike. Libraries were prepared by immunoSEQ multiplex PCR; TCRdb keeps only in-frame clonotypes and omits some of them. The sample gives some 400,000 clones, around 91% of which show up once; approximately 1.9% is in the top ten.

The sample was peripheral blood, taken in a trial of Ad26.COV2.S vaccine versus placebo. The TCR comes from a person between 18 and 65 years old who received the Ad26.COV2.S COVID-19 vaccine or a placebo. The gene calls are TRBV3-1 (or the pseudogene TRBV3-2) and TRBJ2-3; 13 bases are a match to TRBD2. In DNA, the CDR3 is TGTGCCAGCAGCCGGACTAGCGGGAGTAGTGCAGATACGCAGTATTTT. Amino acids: CASSRTSGSSADTQYF.